This TCR beta chain was sequenced in a study of identical twins. Findings and caveats of the study: Models came in too low on out-of-frame TCR alpha sharing in monozygotic twins.

The CDR3 runs 12 residues. Trimming stripped 2 bases from V and 5 bases from J, with 4 bases between. Germline V CDR1 and CDR2: MNHEY, SVGEGT. Unique molecular identifiers were present on the cDNA, which also gained a universal primer site by template switching. One entry per CDR3 protein results from TCRdb running MiXCR on the 5' RACE reads. Of about 250,000 distinct CDR3 sequences in the sample, about 8.9% were seen once. There are a few counts of this clonotype. As yet, its antigen is unknown. The same data also went into a second study, on yellow fever vaccine responses in identical twins. That source reports: Twins' vaccine T cell response reportedly gave the appearance of partial convergence and partial personalization.

The receptor's source is a woman between 18 and 29 years old in good health. The sequenced material came from CD8+ T cells sorted from blood. The chain links TRBV6-2 or TRBV6-3 to TRBJ2-1; D gene uncertain. CDR3 nucleotides: TGTGCCAGCAGTTACACACACAATGAGCAGTTCTTC. Its protein is CASSYTHNEQFF.